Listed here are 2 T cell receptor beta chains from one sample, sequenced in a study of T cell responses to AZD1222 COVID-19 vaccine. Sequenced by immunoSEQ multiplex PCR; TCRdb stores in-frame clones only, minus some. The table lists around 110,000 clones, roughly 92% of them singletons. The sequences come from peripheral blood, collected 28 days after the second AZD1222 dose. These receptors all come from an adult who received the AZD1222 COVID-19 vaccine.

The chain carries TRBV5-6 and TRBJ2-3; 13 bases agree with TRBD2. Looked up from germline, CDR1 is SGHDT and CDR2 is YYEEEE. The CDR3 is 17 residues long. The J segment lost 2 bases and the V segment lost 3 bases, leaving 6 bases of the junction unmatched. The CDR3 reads CASSSGLAGVVTDTQYF. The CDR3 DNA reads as TGTGCCAGCAGCTCCGGACTAGCGGGAGTAGTCACAGATACGCAGTATTTT.

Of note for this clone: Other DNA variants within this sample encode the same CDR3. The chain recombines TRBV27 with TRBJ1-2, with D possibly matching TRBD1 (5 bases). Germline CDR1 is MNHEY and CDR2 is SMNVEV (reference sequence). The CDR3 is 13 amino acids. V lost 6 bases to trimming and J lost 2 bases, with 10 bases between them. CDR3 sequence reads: CASSLDRNYGYTF. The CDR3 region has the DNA TGTGCCAGCAGCCTCGACAGAAACTATGGCTACACCTTC.